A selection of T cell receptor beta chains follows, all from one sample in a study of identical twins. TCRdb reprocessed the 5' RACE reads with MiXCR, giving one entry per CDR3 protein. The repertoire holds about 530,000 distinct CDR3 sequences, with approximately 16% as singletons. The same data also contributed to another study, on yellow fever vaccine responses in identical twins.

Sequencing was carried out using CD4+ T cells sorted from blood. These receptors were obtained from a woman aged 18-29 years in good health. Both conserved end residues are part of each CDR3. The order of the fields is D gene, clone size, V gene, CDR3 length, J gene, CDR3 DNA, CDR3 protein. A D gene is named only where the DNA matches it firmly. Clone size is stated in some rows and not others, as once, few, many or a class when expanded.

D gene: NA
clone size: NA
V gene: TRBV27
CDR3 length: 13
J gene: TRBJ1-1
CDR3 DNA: TGTGCCAGCAGTTTTCACGGGAACACTGAAGCTTTCTTT
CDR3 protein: CASSFHGNTEAFF

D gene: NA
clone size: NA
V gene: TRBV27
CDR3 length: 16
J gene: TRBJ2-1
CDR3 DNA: TGTGCCAGCAGTTCCATACTCACACTTTCCTACAATGAGCAGTTCTTC
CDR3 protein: CASSSILTLSYNEQFF

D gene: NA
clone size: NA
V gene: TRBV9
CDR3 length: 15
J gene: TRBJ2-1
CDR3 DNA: TGTGCCAGCAGCGAGGGATGGCTGGCTACGGATGAGCAGTTCTTC
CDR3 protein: CASSEGWLATDEQFF

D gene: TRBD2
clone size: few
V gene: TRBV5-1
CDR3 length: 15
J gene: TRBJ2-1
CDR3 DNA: TGCGCCAGCAGCTCGACTAGCGGGAGATTTAATGAGCAGTTCTTC
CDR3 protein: CASSSTSGRFNEQFF

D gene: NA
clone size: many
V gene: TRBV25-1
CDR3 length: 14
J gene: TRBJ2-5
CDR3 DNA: TGTGCCAGCAGGGGACTGTGGGGGCAAGAGACCCAGTACTTC
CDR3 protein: CASRGLWGQETQYF

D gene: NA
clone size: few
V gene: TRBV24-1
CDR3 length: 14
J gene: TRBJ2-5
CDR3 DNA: TGTGCCACCAGTGATGCAGGGTACCAAGAGACCCAGTACTTC
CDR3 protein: CATSDAGYQETQYF

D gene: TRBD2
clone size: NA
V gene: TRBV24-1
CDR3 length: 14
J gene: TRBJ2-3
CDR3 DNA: TGTGCCACCAGATTGCGGGAGCGCACAGATACGCAGTATTTT
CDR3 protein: CATRLRERTDTQYF

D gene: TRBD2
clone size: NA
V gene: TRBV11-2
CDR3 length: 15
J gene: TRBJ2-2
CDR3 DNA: TGTGCCAGCAGCTTAGTAGCGGGGGCCGGCGGGGAGCTGTTTTTT
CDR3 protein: CASSLVAGAGGELFF

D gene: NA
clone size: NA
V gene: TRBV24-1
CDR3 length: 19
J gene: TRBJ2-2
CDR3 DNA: TGTGCCACCAGTGCTCCGGGCAGGACATATGATTCGAACACCGGGGAGCTGTTTTTT
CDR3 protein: CATSAPGRTYDSNTGELFF

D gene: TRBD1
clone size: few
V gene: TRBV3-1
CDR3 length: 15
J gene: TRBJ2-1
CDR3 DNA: TGTGCCAGCAGCCACGGACAGGGCGGGAACAATGAGCAGTTCTTC
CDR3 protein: CASSHGQGGNNEQFF

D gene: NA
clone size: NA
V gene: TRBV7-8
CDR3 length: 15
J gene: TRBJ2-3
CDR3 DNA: TGTGCCAGCAGCTTAGCCGACGGGAGCACAGATACGCAGTATTTT
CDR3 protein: CASSLADGSTDTQYF

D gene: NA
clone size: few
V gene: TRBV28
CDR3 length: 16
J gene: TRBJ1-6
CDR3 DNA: TGTGCCAGCAGTTCCGGGGAGGGGGGGGTGGTATCACCCCTCCACTTT
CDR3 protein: CASSSGEGGVVSPLHF

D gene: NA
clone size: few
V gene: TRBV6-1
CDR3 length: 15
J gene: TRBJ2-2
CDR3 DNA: TGTGCCAGCAGCCACGGGACTCTTTCCACCGGGGAGCTGTTTTTT
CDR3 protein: CASSHGTLSTGELFF

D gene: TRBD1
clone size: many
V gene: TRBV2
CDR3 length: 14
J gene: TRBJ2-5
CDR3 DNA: TGTGCCAGCAGTGAAGAACAGGGGGCACAGACCCAGTACTTC
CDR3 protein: CASSEEQGAQTQYF

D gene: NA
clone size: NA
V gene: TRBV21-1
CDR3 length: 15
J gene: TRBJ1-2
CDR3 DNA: TGTGCCAGCAGCAAAGCTAGGAGACAGCACTATGGCTACACCTTC
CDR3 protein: CASSKARRQHYGYTF

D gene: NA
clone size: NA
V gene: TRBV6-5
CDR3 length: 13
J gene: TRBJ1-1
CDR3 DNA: TGTGCCAGCAGTTACGAGAGGAACACTGAAGCTTTCTTT
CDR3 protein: CASSYERNTEAFF

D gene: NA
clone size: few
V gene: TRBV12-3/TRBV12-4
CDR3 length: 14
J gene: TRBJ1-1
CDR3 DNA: TGTGCCAGCACCATCGACACCTTCAACACTGAAGCTTTCTTT
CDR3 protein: CASTIDTFNTEAFF

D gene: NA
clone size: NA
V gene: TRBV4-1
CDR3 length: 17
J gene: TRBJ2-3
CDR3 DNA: TGCGCCAGCAGCCAAGGCCTAAAGGGGGGCGGTGCAGATACGCAGTATTTT
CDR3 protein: CASSQGLKGGGADTQYF

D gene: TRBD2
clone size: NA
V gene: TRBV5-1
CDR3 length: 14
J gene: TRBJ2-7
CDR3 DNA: TGCGCCAGCAGCTTGGTAGCGGGAGACTACGAGCAGTACTTC
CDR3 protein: CASSLVAGDYEQYF

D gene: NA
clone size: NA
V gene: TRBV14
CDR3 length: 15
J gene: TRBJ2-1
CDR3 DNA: TGTGCCAGCAGCCTATGGGGCAACTCCTACAATGAGCAGTTCTTC
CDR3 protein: CASSLWGNSYNEQFF